One and the same sample provided the 21 T cell receptor beta chains below, sequenced in a study of CD8 T cells in ankylosing spondylitis. Study results and caveats: A motif in TCR beta, a set of eight highly homologous variants, appeared characteristic of ankylosing spondylitis blood.

What these receptors recognize is not known. Each CDR3 protein gets one entry after TCRdb re-called the 5' RACE reads with MiXCR. The data contain more than 650,000 distinct CDR3 sequences, 10% to 15% of them singletons. Sequenced material: blood, either unsorted or a sorted T cell fraction (not recorded which). The receptors here all came from a male donor with ankylosing spondylitis.

The V call is TRBV4-3, the J call TRBJ1-3; D unresolved. Per germline, CDR1 LGHNA and CDR2 YSLEER. CDR3 length: 13 residues. V lost 0 bases, J lost 4 bases, and 4 bases lay in between. The CDR3 is CASSQEYGNTIYF. In DNA form, the CDR3 reads TGCGCCAGCAGCCAAGAATACGGAAACACCATATATTTT.

This clonotype was found many times. This chain connects TRBV29-1 to TRBJ2-7, with a tentative D call TRBD1 (6 bases). Germline V gene data show CDR1 as SQVTM and CDR2 as ANQGSEA. The CDR3 loop spans 14 amino acids. V lost 7 bases, J lost 7 bases, and 23 bases lay in between. DNA for the CDR3: TGCAGCGCCGTCAAGGGGGACCTTACGAATGAGCAGTACTTC. It translates to CSAVKGDLTNEQYF.

The chain is built from TRBV11-2 and TRBJ2-7; 7 nucleotides align to TRBD1. Germline V gene data show CDR1 as SGHAT and CDR2 as FQNNGV. With V trimmed by 1 base and J by 5 bases, 14 bases remained unmatched. The CDR3 loop spans 17 amino acids. The CDR3 loop reads CASSLVQGVLLGHEQYF. For the CDR3, the DNA is TGTGCCAGCAGCTTAGTCCAGGGGGTTCTACTAGGCCACGAGCAGTACTTC.

This chain uses TRBV28 with TRBJ2-5; 7 bases map to TRBD1. Germline V gene data show CDR1 as MDHEN and CDR2 as SYDVKM. The CDR3 consists of 14 residues. The V and J ends lost 7 bases and 3 bases, in that order; junction bases with no gene match: 8. The DNA of the CDR3 is TGTGCCAGCACGGAAACCACAGGGGAAGAGACCCAGTACTTC. Residues: CASTETTGEETQYF.

This clonotype was found many times. The V and J genes are TRBV5-6 and TRBJ2-7, with TRBD1 identical over 8 bases. Trimming removed 0 bases from V and 5 bases from J; junction bases left unmatched: 7. The CDR3 loop spans 15 amino acids. Germline V lookup: CDR1 SGHDT, CDR2 YYEEEE. The chain's CDR3 is CASSLVGQGAHEQYF. The CDR3 DNA is TGTGCCAGCAGCTTGGTAGGGCAGGGGGCCCACGAGCAGTACTTC.

This clonotype was detected a few times. The genes are TRBV6-5 and TRBJ2-5; TRBD2 aligns across 13 bases. The CDR3 contains 18 residues. From germline, CDR1 is MNHEY and CDR2 SVGAGI. J was trimmed by 7 bases and V by 1 base; bases with no gene match: 12. The DNA of the CDR3 is TGTGCCAGCAGTTACTTCTGGACTAGCGGGAGCGTTCGTGGGACCCAGTACTTC. Translation: CASSYFWTSGSVRGTQYF.

As regards this clonotype: No conserved phenylalanine or tryptophan ends this CDR3, so it is likely a read error. This rearrangement joins TRBV5-1 to TRBJ2-5; TRBD1 matches at 7 bases. There are 13 residues in the CDR3. CDR1 is SGHRS and CDR2 is YFSETQ in the germline V gene. V lost 7 bases and J lost 5; bases outside the gene matches: 8. CDR3 bases: TGCGCCAGCCGGGACAGCGCCCCGGAGACCCAGTACTAC. Protein sequence: CASRDSAPETQYY.

The V gene is TRBV3-1, the J gene TRBJ1-1; D might be TRBD1 (6 bases). CDR1 is LGHDT, CDR2 YNNKEL, per germline (reference sequence). V lost 3 bases, J lost 0 bases, and 17 bases lay in between. There are 17 residues in the CDR3. The CDR3 DNA is TGTGCCAGCAGCCAGCAATTAGGGGGATCCCTGAACACTGAAGCTTTCTTT. This codes for CASSQQLGGSLNTEAFF.

The CDR3 DNA reads as TGTGCCAGCAGCGGAGACAGGGTAGTGACGGGAAAACTGTTTTTT. It specifies CASSGDRVVTGKLFF. The chain has TRBV12-3 or TRBV12-4 and TRBJ1-4, with 7 nucleotides matching TRBD1. V gave up 6 bases and J gave up 10 bases; unmatched junction bases: 14. There are 15 residues in the CDR3.

The chain couples TRBV28 to TRBJ1-5; a weak D match, TRBD1 (6 bases). The CDR3 runs 13 residues. Trimming took 8 bases from V and 5 from J, leaving 13 bases between them. Per germline, CDR1 MDHEN and CDR2 SYDVKM. The DNA of the CDR3 is TGTGCCAGCGGAGGGGGGCGCGATCAGCCCCAGCATTTT. Its protein product is CASGGGRDQPQHF.

The CDR3: CASSQRLAGGLETQYF. For the CDR3, the DNA is TGTGCCAGCAGCCAAAGACTAGCGGGGGGGCTGGAGACCCAGTACTTC. The gene calls are TRBV4-2 and TRBJ2-5, with 14 bases matching TRBD2. V was pared by 2 bases and J by 5 bases, with 4 bases of the junction left unmatched. Per the germline V gene, CDR1 is LGHNA and CDR2 is YNFKEQ. The CDR3 sequence is 16 residues long.

This clonotype showed up many times. This rearrangement joins TRBV4-3 to TRBJ2-2; 9 nucleotides align to TRBD2. V lost 1 base and J lost 7; bases outside the gene matches: 7. This CDR3 contains 16 residues. Germline V gene sequence: CDR1 LGHNA, CDR2 YSLEER. The CDR3 DNA is TGCGCCAGCAGCCAAGCCGGACTAGCGTCAAACGGGGAGCTGTTTTTT. The encoded protein is CASSQAGLASNGELFF.

This clonotype was picked up a small number of times. The chain combines TRBV2 with TRBJ2-1, with 13 positions matching TRBD2. The CDR3 sequence is 13 residues long. From germline, CDR1 is SNHLY and CDR2 FYNNEI. The V and J ends lost 8 bases and 10 bases, in that order; junction bases with no gene match: 5. DNA of the CDR3: TGTGCCAGCGCGGGACTAGCGGGATTAGAGCAGTTCTTC. It codes for CASAGLAGLEQFF.

This clonotype turned up a few times. The chain carries TRBV11-2 and TRBJ2-3; 15 nucleotides align to TRBD2. V trimming: 5 bases; J trimming: 1 base; junction bases outside the gene matches: 4. Germline CDR1 and CDR2: SGHAT and FQNNGV. The CDR3 runs 17 residues. The CDR3, as DNA: TGTGCCAGCAGCCCCCGGACTAGCGGGGGGGGCACAGATACGCAGTATTTT. Translated: CASSPRTSGGGTDTQYF.

As to this clonotype: In this CDR3 the conserved last residue, phenylalanine or tryptophan, is missing, so a read error is likely. The CDR3 loop is CASKTGGWANEQFL. The CDR3, as DNA: TGTGCCAGCAAGACAGGGGGCTGGGCTAATGAGCAGTTCCTC. V gene TRBV14 combines with J gene TRBJ2-1, with TRBD1 matching over 10 bases. Germline V gene data show CDR1 as SGHDN and CDR2 as FVKESK. The CDR3 covers 14 residues. V lost 7 bases, J lost 7 bases, and 7 bases stayed unmatched.

The sample holds a few counts of this clonotype. This CDR3 reads CASSPWGAGGSPLHF. The CDR3 DNA reads as TGTGCCAGCAGCCCGTGGGGGGCTGGGGGGTCACCCCTCCACTTT. The chain links TRBV7-9 to TRBJ1-6; weak D call: TRBD1 (6 bases). The germline gives CDR1 SEHNR, CDR2 FQNEAQ (reference sequence). This CDR3 has 15 residues. Trimming removed 5 bases from V and 10 bases from J, with 18 bases in between. The full variable domain, its missing parts supplied by reference TRBV7-9 and TRBJ1-6, is DTGVSQNPRHKITKRGQNVTFRCDPISEHNRLYWYRQTLGQGPEFLTYFQNEAQLEKSRLLSDRFSAERPKGSFSTLEIQRTEQGDSAMYLCASSPWGAGGSPLHFGNGTRLTVT.

This clonotype was seen only a few times. This chain joins TRBV20-1 and TRBJ2-7; D is undetermined. The CDR3 is 12 residues long. The V gene lost 3 bases and the J gene lost 1 base, with 7 bases spanning the gap. Germline assignment: CDR1 DFQATT and CDR2 SNEGSKA (reference sequence). DNA of the CDR3: TGCAGTGCTAGGATAGTTTCCTACGAGCAGTACTTC. Its protein product is CSARIVSYEQYF.

This clonotype was counted between two and nine times. The chain links TRBV20-1 to TRBJ1-5; D ambiguous. The CDR3 has 14 residues. Germline V gene lookup returns CDR1 DFQATT and CDR2 SNEGSKA (reference sequence). V lost 0 bases and J 5 bases, leaving 11 bases between the germline ends. CDR3 sequence reads: CSARDGASYQPQHF. The CDR3 DNA sequence: TGCAGTGCTAGAGATGGTGCCTCATATCAGCCCCAGCATTTT.

This clonotype was picked up a small number of times. The chain employs TRBV10-1 and TRBJ1-1; D might be TRBD1 (5 bases). Trimming cost V 0 bases and J 1 base, with 12 bases left between them. CDR3 size: 16 residues. The germline V gene has CDR1 WNHNN and CDR2 SYGVQD (reference sequence). The CDR3 here is CASSESRPRGNTEAFF. For the CDR3, the DNA is TGCGCCAGCAGTGAGTCGAGACCGAGGGGGAACACTGAAGCTTTCTTT.

The rearrangement links TRBV10-3 to TRBJ2-2, with 9 bases lining up with TRBD2. Germline lookup yields CDR1 ENHRY and CDR2 SYGVKD. V lost 4 bases to trimming and J lost 4 bases; unmatched junction nucleotides: 4. This CDR3 is built from 15 residues. The CDR3 DNA reads as TGTGCCATCAGTGCTAGCGGGGTGAGCACCGGGGAGCTGTTTTTT. Protein product: CAISASGVSTGELFF.

There are many counts of this clonotype. At one of its ends the junction is not consistent with the germline gene, which may arise from a read error. The V and J genes are TRBV24-1 and TRBJ2-1, with 9 positions matching TRBD2. This CDR3 is built from 13 residues. Germline V gene data show CDR1 as KGHDR and CDR2 as SFDVKD. The CDR3 coding sequence is TGTGCCACCAGTGATTTCTCGGCGGGGGGGCTCTACTTC. It specifies CATSDFSAGGLYF.